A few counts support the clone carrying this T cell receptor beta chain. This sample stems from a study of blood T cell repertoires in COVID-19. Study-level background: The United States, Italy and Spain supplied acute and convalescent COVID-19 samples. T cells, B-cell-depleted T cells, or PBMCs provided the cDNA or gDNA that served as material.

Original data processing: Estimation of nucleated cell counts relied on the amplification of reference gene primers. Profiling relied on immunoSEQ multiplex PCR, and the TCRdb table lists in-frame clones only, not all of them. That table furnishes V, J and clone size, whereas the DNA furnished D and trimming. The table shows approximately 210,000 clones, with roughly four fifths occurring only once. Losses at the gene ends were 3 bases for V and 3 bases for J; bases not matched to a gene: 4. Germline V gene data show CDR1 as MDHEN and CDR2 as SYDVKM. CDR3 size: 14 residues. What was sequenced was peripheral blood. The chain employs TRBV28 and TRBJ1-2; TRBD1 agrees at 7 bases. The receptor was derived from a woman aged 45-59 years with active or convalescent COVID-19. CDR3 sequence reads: CASSLGDRDYGYTF. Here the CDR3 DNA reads TGTGCCAGCAGTTTGGGAGACAGGGACTATGGCTACACCTTC.